This TCR beta chain derives from a study of diagnostic markers for celiac disease (dated by TCRdb to 2019 to 2021). From the germline V gene, CDR1 is SQVTM and CDR2 is ANQGSEA. Spanning cysteine to phenylalanine, the CDR3 consists of 12 amino acids. A DNA sequence was not provided. In the case of this clonotype: It lacks a known antigen.

TCRdb names Illumina MiSeq as the instrument used. TCRdb reprocessed the reads, and each CDR3 protein sequence is entered once, without DNA. This specimen's table enumerates a few thousand distinct CDR3 sequences. The ten top clones hold less than 6.5% of the sample. The sequencing sample was made of either unsorted cells or a sorted T cell fraction (not recorded which). The chain couples TRBV29-1 to TRBJ1-2. The TCR comes from a human donor. This table probably holds off-target reads from a library built for another chain. CDR3 reads: CSVQSPNYGYTF.